This record covers a single T cell receptor beta chain. Its antigen is not identified. These data are taken from a study of PD-1 blockade in classical Hodgkin lymphoma. Study-wide background: Patients got intravenous nivolumab 3 mg/kg every 2 weeks. Study-level results: By C4D1 there was a significant rise in CD4+ TCR diversity but not in CD8+ TCR diversity. Compared with healthy donors, newly diagnosed patients reportedly showed lower baseline TCR diversity. Before treatment, complete responders showed about the same diversity as newly diagnosed patients.

Measured with immunoSEQ multiplex PCR; TCRdb has only the in-frame clones, and not every one. The sample records tens of thousands of clones, over 85% being singletons. All patients experienced relapse after autologous stem cell transplantation, and brentuximab vedotin exposure was variable. V trimming: 1 base; J trimming: 2 bases; junction bases outside the gene matches: 7. The V gene's germline CDR1 is SGHVS and CDR2 FQNEAQ. CDR3 length: 17 amino acids. The chain uses TRBV7-8 and TRBJ2-2, with TRBD2 matching 7 bases. The sample consisted of peripheral blood mononuclear cells (PBMCs), taken at baseline. This receptor was identified in a human donor with classical Hodgkin lymphoma. For the CDR3, the DNA is TGTGCCAGCAGCTTAGGGCCTAGCGGCTTAAACACCGGGGAGCTGTTTTTT. Encoded protein: CASSLGPSGLNTGELFF.